Listed below are T cell receptor beta chains from one sample, sequenced in a study of CD8+ T cells in alopecia areata. Some clones are missing from TCRdb's copy, which holds only in-frame ones; the method was immunoSEQ multiplex PCR. The data hold about 180,000 clones, with approximately 50% observed a single time. The sequenced sample was CD8+ T cells sorted from blood, obtained between weeks 51 and 54, from a patient treated with tofacitinib. The receptors were gathered from a human donor with alopecia areata. CDR3s include the opening cysteine and the closing phenylalanine or tryptophan. D genes are given only for firm matches.

d_call j_call v_call cdr3_aa
- TRBJ2-1 TRBV9 CASSVRTDYNEQFF
TRBD2 TRBJ2-7 TRBV5-1 CASSEGLARSSYEQYF
- TRBJ1-1 TRBV29-1 CSARTRVDTEAFF
TRBD1 TRBJ2-3 TRBV30 CAWSGRDRGTDTQYF
TRBD1 TRBJ2-1 TRBV18 CAGTGTLGDEQFF
TRBD1 TRBJ1-1 TRBV27 CASSLGQGGKNTEAFF
TRBD1 TRBJ2-7 TRBV30 CAWSPRDRVSYEQYF
- TRBJ2-1 TRBV6-6 CASSYSTAEQFF
- TRBJ1-2 TRBV19 CASISLVGNGYTF
- TRBJ2-5 TRBV21-1 CASGGFQETQYF
- TRBJ2-5 TRBV5-1 CASSLGEETQYF
- TRBJ2-2 TRBV7-6 CASSSEGVNTGELFF
- TRBJ2-1 TRBV2 CASSETADQTYNEQFF
- TRBJ1-5 TRBV21-1 CDSPSNQPQHF
- TRBJ2-5 TRBV5-4 CASSQDRGGEETQYF
TRBD2 TRBJ2-5 TRBV29-1 CSVDGLAGRETQYF
- TRBJ1-4 TRBV15 CATSRVGDYEKLFF
- TRBJ2-5 TRBV2 CASTPRDTPETQYF
- TRBJ1-5 TRBV5-1 CASRDDAGQPQHF
TRBD1 TRBJ1-1 TRBV29-1 CSVRQGTTEAFF
- TRBJ2-1 TRBV7-8 CASMTGNEQFF
- TRBJ1-5 TRBV4-1 CASSQDPGRLSNQPQHF
- TRBJ2-7 TRBV27 CASGLYEQYF
- TRBJ2-1 TRBV6-5 CASSYSEWSEQFF
- TRBJ1-6 TRBV27 CASSLYRDNSPLHF
TRBD1 TRBJ2-1 TRBV4-1 CASSRLRQGSSYNEQFF
- TRBJ1-2 TRBV27 CASSSIGGDFIYGYTF
- TRBJ1-2 TRBV30 CAWSEGVYGYTF
TRBD2 TRBJ2-3 TRBV29-1 CSVVWGGSRYF
TRBD2 TRBJ2-3 TRBV5-1 CASSLAGATDTQYF
- TRBJ1-1 TRBV20-1 CSAREYAFAFF
- TRBJ2-7 TRBV9 CASSPKSIDRPTYEQYF
- TRBJ2-7 TRBV15 CATSRGGGALEQYF
- TRBJ1-1 TRBV20-1 CSARENTEAFF
TRBD2 TRBJ2-1 TRBV5-1 CASSLRWRAGGPDEQFF
TRBD1 TRBJ2-5 TRBV29-1 CSATGDGETQYF
TRBD2 TRBJ2-1 TRBV13 CASSILAGIYNEQFF
- TRBJ2-3 TRBV27 CASSLSGLSTDTQYF
- TRBJ2-7 TRBV6-6 CASRPTSRDEQYF
- TRBJ1-1 TRBV6-1 CASRGIREAFF
TRBD1 TRBJ1-2 TRBV25-1 CATGDREVGGYTF
- TRBJ2-2 TRBV11-2 CASSLLGQDTGELFF
TRBD1 TRBJ1-4 TRBV5-1 CASSLAGRGDEKLFF
TRBD1 TRBJ2-3 TRBV28 CASTITRGTGVPDTQYF
TRBD1 TRBJ1-1 TRBV14 CASSPGDRGQTEAFF
- TRBJ2-7 TRBV5-4 CASSALDPIYEQYF
- TRBJ1-2 TRBV9 CASSLRTGGYGYTF
- TRBJ1-1 TRBV30 CAWQSYRVGTEAFF